The sequence of this T cell receptor (beta chain) was determined in a study of blood T cell repertoires in COVID-19. Background on the study: Whether acute or convalescent, the COVID-19 samples came from the United States, Italy and Spain. Nucleic acid was either cDNA or gDNA, and it came from T cells, B-cell-depleted T cells, or PBMCs.

Original methodology: Counts of nucleated cells, estimated from reference gene primer amplification, were obtained. Repertoires were generated with immunoSEQ multiplex PCR, while TCRdb's copy carries only in-frame clones and drops some. That table supplies the V and J calls and clone size; D and trimming were determined from the DNA. The sample shows 200,000 to 250,000 clones, around 86% of them seen only once. Sequencing input: peripheral blood. This receptor was identified in a woman aged 60-70 years who had recovered from COVID-19.

The chain's CDR3 is CASRSGYRNTGELFF. CDR3 bases: TGTGCCAGCCGCTCAGGGTATCGGAACACCGGGGAGCTGTTTTTT. The rearrangement uses TRBV2 and TRBJ2-2, with D perhaps matching TRBD1 (5 bases). Per the germline V gene, CDR1 is SNHLY and CDR2 is FYNNEI. Trimming stripped 8 bases from V and 1 base from J, with 14 bases between. The length of the CDR3 is 15 residues.